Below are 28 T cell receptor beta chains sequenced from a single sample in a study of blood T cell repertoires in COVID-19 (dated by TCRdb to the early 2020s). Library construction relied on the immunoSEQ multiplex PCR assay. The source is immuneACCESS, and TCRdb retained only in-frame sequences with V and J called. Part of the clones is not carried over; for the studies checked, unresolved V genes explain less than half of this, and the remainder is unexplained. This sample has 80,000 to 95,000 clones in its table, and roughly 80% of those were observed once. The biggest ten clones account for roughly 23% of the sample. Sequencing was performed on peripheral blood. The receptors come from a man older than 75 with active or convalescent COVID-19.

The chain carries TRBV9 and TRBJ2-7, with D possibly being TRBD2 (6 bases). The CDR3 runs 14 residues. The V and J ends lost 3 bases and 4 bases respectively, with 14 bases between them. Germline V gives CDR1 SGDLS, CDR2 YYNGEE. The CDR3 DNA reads TGTGCCAGCAGCGCGGGGACGGAGGGTTACGAGCAGTACTTC. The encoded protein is CASSAGTEGYEQYF.

The CDR3 sequence: CASSDSTGRYGYTF. In DNA form, the CDR3 reads TGTGCCAGCAGTGATTCGACAGGGCGCTATGGCTACACCTTC. This chain links TRBV2 with TRBJ1-2; 7 positions agree with TRBD1. CDR1 is SNHLY, CDR2 FYNNEI, per germline. With V trimmed by 3 bases and J by 4 bases, 5 bases remained unmatched. This CDR3 spans 14 amino acids.

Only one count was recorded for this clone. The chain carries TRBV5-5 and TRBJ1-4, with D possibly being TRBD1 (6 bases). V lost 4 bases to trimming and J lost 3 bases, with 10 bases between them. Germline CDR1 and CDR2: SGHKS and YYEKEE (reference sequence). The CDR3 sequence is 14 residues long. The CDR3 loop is CASSLGQPNEKLFF. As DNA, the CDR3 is TGTGCCAGCAGCCTTGGACAGCCTAATGAAAAACTGTTTTTT.

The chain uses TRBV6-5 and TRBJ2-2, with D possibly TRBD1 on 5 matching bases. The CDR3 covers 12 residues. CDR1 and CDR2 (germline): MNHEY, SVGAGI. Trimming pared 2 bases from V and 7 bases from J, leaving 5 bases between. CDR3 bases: TGTGCCAGCAGTTACAGGGGCGGGGAGCTGTTTTTT. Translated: CASSYRGGELFF.

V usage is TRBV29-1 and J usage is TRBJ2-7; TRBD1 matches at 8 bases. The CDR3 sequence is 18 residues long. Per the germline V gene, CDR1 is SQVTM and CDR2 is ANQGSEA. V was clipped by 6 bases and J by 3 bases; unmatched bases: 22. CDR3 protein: CSVVPGQDPRGTGYEQYF. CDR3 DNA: TGCAGCGTCGTCCCGGGACAGGACCCAAGGGGGACAGGCTACGAGCAGTACTTC.

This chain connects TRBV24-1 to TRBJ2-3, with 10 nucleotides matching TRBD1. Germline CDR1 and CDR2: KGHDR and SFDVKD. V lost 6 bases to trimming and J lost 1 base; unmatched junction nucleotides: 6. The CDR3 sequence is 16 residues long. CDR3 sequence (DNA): TGTGCCACCAGTTCCGGGGGGACAGGGGGCACAGATACGCAGTATTTT. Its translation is CATSSGGTGGTDTQYF.

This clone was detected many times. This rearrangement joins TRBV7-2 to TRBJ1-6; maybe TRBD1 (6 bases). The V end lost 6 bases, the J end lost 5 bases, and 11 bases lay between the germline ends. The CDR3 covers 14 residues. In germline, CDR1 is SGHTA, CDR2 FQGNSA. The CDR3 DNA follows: TGTGCCAGCAGTTTCAGGGGCCATAATTCACCCCTCCACTTT. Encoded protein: CASSFRGHNSPLHF.

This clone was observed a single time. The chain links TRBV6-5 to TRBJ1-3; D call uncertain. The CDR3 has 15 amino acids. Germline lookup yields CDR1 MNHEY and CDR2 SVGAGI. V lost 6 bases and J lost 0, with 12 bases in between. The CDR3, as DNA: TGTGCCAGCAGGCCGGGTTCCAGCTCTGGAAACACCATATATTTT. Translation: CASRPGSSSGNTIYF.

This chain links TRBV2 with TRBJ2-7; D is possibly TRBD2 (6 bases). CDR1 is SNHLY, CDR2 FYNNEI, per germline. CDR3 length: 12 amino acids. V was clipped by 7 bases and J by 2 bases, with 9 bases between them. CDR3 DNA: TGTGCCAGCACCGGGGGAACCTACGAGCAGTACTTC. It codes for CASTGGTYEQYF.

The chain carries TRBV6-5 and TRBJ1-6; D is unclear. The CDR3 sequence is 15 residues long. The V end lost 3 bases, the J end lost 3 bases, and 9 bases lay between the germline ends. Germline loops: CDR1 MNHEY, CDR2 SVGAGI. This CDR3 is CASSYWAGYNSPLHF. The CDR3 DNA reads TGTGCCAGCAGTTATTGGGCGGGCTATAATTCACCCCTCCACTTT.

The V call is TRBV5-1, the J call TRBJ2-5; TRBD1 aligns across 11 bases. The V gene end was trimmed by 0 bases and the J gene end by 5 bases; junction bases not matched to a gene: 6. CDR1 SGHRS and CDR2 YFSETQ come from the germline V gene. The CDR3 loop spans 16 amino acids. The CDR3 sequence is CASSLGGQGAGETQYF. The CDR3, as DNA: TGCGCCAGCAGCTTGGGAGGACAGGGGGCGGGTGAGACCCAGTACTTC.

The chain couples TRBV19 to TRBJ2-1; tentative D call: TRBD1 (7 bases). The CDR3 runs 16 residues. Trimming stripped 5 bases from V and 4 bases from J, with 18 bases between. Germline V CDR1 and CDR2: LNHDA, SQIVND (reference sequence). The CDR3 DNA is TGTGCCAGTAGTTCCCAGGGGGGATATTCTTACAATGAGCAGTTCTTC. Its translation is CASSSQGGYSYNEQFF.

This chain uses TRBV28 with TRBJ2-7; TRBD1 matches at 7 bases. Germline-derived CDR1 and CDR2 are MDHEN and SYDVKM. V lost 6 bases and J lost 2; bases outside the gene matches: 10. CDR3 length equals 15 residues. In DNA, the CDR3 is TGTGCCAGCAGGATTCCGGGCGACAGGGCCTACGAGCAGTACTTC. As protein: CASRIPGDRAYEQYF.

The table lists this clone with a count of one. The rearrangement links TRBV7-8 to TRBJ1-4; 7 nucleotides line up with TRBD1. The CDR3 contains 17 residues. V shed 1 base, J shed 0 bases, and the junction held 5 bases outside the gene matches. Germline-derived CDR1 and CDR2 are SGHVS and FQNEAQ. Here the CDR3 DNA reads TGTGCCAGCAGCTTAGTTACAGGGGCCGCAACTAATGAAAAACTGTTTTTT. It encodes CASSLVTGAATNEKLFF.

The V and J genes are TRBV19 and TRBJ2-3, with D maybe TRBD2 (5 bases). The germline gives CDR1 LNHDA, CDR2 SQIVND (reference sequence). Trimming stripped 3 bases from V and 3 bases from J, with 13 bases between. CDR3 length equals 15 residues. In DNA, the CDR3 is TGTGCCAGTAGTATCTCCGGGGTTCCTACAGATACGCAGTATTTT. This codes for CASSISGVPTDTQYF.

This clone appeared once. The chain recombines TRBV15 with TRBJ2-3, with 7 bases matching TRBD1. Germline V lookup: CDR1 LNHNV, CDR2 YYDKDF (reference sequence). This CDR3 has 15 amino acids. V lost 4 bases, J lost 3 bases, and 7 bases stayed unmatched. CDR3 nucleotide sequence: TGTGCCACCAGCAAGGGGGCAGGGTATACAGATACGCAGTATTTT. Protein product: CATSKGAGYTDTQYF.

CDR3 protein: CASSQDGHIEAFF. CDR3 DNA: TGCGCCAGCAGCCAAGATGGACACATAGAAGCTTTCTTT. The chain combines TRBV4-3 with TRBJ1-1; D may be TRBD1 (5 bases). The CDR3 totals 13 residues. Germline assignment: CDR1 LGHNA and CDR2 YSLEER. Trimming cost V 0 bases and J 8 bases, with 10 bases left between them.

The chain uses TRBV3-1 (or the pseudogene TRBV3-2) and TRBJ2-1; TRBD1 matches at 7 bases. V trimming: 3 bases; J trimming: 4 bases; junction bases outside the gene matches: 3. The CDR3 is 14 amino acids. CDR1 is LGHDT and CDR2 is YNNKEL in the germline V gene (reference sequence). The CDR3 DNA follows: TGTGCCAGCAGCCACCTGGGACAGTACAATGAGCAGTTCTTC. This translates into CASSHLGQYNEQFF.

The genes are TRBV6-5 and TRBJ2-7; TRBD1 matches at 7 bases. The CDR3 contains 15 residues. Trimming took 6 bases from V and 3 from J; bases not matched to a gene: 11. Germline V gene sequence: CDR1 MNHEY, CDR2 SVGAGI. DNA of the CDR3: TGTGCCAGCAGCCCAAACACAGGGGCGGACTACGAGCAGTACTTC. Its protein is CASSPNTGADYEQYF.

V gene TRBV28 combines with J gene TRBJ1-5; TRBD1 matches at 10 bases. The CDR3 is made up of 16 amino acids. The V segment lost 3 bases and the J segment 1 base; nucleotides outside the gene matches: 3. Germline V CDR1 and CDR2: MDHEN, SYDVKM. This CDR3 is CASSFPTGGSNQPQHF. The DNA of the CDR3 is TGTGCCAGCAGTTTTCCGACAGGGGGCAGCAATCAGCCCCAGCATTTT.

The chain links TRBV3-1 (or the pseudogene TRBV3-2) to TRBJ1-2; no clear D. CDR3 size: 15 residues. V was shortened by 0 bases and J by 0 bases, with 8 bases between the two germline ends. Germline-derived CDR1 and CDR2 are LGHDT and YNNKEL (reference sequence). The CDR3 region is CASSQDLGANYGYTF. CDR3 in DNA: TGTGCCAGCAGCCAAGATTTGGGAGCTAACTATGGCTACACCTTC.

CDR3 loop: CASSLGVGTGGYEQYF. The DNA of the CDR3 is TGCGCCAGCAGCTTGGGGGTTGGGACAGGAGGCTACGAGCAGTACTTC. The chain links TRBV5-1 to TRBJ2-7, with TRBD1 identical over 8 bases. V was pared by 0 bases and J by 3 bases, with 8 bases of the junction left unmatched. This CDR3 is built from 16 residues. Germline V gives CDR1 SGHRS, CDR2 YFSETQ.

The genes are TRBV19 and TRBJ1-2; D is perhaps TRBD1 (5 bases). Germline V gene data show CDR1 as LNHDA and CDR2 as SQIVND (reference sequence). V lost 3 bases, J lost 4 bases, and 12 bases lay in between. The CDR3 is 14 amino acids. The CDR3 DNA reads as TGTGCCAGTAGTATGGGGCAGTCTCTCTATGGCTACACCTTC. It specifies CASSMGQSLYGYTF.

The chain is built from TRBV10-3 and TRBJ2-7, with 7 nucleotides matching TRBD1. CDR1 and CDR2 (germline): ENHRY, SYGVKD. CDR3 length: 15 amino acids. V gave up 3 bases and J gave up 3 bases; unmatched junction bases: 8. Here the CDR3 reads CAISDLGQGDYEQYF. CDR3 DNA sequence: TGTGCCATCAGTGACCTCGGGCAGGGGGACTACGAGCAGTACTTC.

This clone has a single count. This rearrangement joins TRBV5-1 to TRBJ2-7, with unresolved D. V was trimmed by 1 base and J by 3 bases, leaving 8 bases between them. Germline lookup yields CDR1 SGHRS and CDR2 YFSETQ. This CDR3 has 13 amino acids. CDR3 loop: CASSLSPYYEQYF. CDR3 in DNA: TGCGCCAGCAGCTTGTCCCCTTACTACGAGCAGTACTTC.

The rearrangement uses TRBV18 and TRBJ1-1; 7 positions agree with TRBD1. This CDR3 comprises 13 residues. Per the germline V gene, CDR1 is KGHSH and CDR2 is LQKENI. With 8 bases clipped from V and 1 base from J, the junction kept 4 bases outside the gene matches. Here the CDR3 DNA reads TGTGCCAGCAAACAGGGGCAGAACACTGAAGCTTTCTTT. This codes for CASKQGQNTEAFF.

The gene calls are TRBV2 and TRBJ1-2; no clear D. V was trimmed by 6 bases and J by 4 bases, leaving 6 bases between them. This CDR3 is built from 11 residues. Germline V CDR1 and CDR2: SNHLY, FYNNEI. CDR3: CASRQIYGYTF. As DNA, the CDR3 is TGTGCCAGCAGACAGATCTATGGCTACACCTTC.

CDR3 DNA sequence: TGTGCCAGCTCACCAACTTCCGGGGAGCTGTTTTTT. It specifies CASSPTSGELFF. The rearrangement joins TRBV18 to TRBJ2-2; D gene uncertain. V was pared by 2 bases and J by 6 bases, with 4 bases between. Germline CDR1 reads KGHSH; CDR2 reads LQKENI. The CDR3 covers 12 residues.